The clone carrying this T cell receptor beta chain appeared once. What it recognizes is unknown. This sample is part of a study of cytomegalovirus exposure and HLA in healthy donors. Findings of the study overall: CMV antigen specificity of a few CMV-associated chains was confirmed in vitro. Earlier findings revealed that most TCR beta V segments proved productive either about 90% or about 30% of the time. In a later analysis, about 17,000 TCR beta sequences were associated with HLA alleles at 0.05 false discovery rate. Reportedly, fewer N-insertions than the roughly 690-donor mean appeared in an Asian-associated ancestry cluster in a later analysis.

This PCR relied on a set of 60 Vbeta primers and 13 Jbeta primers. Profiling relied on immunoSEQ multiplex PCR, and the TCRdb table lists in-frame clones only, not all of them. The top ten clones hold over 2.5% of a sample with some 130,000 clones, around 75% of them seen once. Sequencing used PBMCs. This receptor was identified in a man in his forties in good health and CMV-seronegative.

CDR3 region: CASSPPSGAGGGDTQYF. Written as DNA, the CDR3 is TGTGCCAGCAGCCCTCCCTCAGGAGCGGGGGGCGGTGATACGCAGTATTTT. The V call is TRBV9, the J call TRBJ2-3, with TRBD2 matching over 9 bases. Germline CDR1 SGDLS, CDR2 YYNGEE. The ends lost 4 bases at V and 6 bases at J; junction bases unmatched: 15. CDR3 length: 17 amino acids.